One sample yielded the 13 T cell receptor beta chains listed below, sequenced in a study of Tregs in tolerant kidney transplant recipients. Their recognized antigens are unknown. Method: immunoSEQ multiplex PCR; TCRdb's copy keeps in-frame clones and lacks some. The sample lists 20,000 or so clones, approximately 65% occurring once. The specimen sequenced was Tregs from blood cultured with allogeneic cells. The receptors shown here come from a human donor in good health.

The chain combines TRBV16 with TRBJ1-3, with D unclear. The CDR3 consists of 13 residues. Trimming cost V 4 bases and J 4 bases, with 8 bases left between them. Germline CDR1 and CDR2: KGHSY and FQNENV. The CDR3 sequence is CASSPTWGNTIYF. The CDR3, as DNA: TGTGCCAGCAGCCCGACGTGGGGAAACACCATATATTTT.

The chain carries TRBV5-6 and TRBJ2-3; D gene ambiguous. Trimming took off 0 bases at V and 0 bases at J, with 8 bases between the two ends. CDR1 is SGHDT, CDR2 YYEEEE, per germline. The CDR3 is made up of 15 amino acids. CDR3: CASSLGQLSTDTQYF. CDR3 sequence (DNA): TGTGCCAGCAGCTTGGGGCAGTTAAGCACAGATACGCAGTATTTT. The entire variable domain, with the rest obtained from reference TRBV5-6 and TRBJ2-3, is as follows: DAGVTQSPTHLIKTRGQQVTLRCSPKSGHDTVSWYQQALGQGPQFIFQYYEEEERQRGNFPDRFSGHQFPNYSSELNVNALLLGDSALYLCASSLGQLSTDTQYFGPGTRLTVL.

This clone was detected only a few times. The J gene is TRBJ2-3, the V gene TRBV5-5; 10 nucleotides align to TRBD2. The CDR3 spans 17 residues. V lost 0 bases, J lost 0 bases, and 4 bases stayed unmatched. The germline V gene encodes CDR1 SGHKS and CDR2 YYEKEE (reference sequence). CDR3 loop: CASSLVLAGASTDTQYF. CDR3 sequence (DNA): TGTGCCAGCAGCTTGGTTCTAGCGGGGGCGAGCACAGATACGCAGTATTTT.

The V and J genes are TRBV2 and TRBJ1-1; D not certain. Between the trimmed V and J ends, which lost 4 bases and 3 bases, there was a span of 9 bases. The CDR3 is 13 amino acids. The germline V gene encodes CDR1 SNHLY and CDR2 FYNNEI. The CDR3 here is CASSGETYTEAFF. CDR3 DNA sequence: TGTGCCAGCAGTGGTGAGACGTACACTGAAGCTTTCTTT.

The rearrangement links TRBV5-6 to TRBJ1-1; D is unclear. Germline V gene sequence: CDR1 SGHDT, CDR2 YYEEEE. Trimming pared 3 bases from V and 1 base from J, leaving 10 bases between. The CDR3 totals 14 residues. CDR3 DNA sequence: TGTGCCAGCAGCTCCCTTTGGTCGAACACTGAAGCTTTCTTT. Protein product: CASSSLWSNTEAFF.

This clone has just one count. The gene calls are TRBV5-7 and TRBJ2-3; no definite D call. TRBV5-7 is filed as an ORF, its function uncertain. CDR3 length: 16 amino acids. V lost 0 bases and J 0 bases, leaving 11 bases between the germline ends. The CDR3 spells CASSLAYVASTDTQYF. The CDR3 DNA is TGTGCCAGCAGCTTGGCTTATGTGGCCAGCACAGATACGCAGTATTTT.

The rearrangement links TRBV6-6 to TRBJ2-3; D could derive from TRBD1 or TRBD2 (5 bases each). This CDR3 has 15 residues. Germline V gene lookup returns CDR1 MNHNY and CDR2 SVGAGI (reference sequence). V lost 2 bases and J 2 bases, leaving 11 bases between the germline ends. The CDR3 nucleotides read TGTGCCAGCAGTTACCAGGGAGTGCCCACAGATACGCAGTATTTT. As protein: CASSYQGVPTDTQYF.

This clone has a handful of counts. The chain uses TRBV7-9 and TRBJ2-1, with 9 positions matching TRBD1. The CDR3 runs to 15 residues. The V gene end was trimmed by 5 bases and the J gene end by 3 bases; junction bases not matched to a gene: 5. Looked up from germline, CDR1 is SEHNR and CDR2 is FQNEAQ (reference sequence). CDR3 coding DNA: TGTGCCAGCAGCGCACCGGGACAGGGCTACAATGAGCAGTTCTTC. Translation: CASSAPGQGYNEQFF.

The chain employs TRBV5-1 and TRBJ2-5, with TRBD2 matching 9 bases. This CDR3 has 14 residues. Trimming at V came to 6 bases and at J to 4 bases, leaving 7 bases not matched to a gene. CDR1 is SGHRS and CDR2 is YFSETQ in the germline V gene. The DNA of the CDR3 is TGCGCCAGCACATTCCTAGCGGGGACAGAGACCCAGTACTTC. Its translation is CASTFLAGTETQYF.

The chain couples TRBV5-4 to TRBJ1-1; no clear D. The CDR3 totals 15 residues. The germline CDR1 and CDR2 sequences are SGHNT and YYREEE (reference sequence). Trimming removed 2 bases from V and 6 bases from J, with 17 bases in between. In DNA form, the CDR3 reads TGTGCCAGCAGCTTTAAGGAGTCGCATGTCTCTGAAGCTTTCTTT. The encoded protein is CASSFKESHVSEAFF. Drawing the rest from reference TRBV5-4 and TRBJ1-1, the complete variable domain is ETGVTQSPTHLIKTRGQQVTLRCSSQSGHNTVSWYQQALGQGPQFIFQYYREEENGRGNFPPRFSGLQFPNYSSELNVNALELDDSALYLCASSFKESHVSEAFFGQGTRLTVV.

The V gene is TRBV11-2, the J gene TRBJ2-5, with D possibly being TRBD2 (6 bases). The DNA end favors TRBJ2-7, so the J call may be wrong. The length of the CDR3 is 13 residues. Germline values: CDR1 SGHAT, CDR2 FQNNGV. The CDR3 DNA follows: TGTGCCAGCAGAAGGGACTCCACCTACGAGCAGTACTTC. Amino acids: CASRRDSTYEQYF.

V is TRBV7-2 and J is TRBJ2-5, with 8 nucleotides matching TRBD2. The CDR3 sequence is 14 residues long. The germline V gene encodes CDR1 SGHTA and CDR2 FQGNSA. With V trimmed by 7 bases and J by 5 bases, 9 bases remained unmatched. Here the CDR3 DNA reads TGTGCCAGCAAACCCGGGGGGGTCGTTGAGACCCAGTACTTC. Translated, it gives CASKPGGVVETQYF.

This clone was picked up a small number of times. Written as DNA, the CDR3 is TGTGCCAGCAGCTTAGCGGTGGGGGTAACTTTCTTT. The encoded protein is CASSLAVGVTFF. The rearrangement joins TRBV7-8 to TRBJ1-1, with D possibly being TRBD1 (5 bases). Germline values: CDR1 SGHVS, CDR2 FQNEAQ. The CDR3 runs to 12 residues. V was cut by 0 bases and J by 12 bases, with 11 bases left in between.